This T cell receptor beta chain was retrieved from a study of T cell repertoires in cytomegalovirus infection. Study overall: HLA-B-restricted CMV epitopes that are well studied were used alongside recently identified HLA-C-restricted ones. Indications of both CMV infection and matching HLA type were provided by public TCR beta signatures.

Study conclusions and caveats: The cumulative frequency of public TCR beta families distinguished individuals who carried CMV together with the relevant HLA. Dominating the ex vivo response were TCR beta clonotypes that were CMV-specific and HLA-C-restricted.

TCRdb fed the reads into MiXCR, producing one record per CDR3 protein. The sample contains about 480,000 distinct CDR3 sequences, around a third of which appear only once. There are many counts of this clonotype. Its antigen remains unidentified. The source was cultured PBMCs, collected from culture after CMV antigen stimulation. The TCR comes from a human donor in good health (CMV status not recorded). Some clones in this sample may be carry-over from other donors' samples.

The CDR3 loop reads CASSLVSGSEAYEQYF. The CDR3 DNA follows: TGTGCCAGCAGCTTAGTTAGCGGGAGTGAGGCCTACGAGCAGTACTTC. The chain is built from TRBV7-2 and TRBJ2-7; the match to TRBD2 covers 9 bases. J was trimmed by 2 bases and V by 1 base; bases with no gene match: 6. The CDR3 has 16 amino acids. Germline values: CDR1 SGHTA, CDR2 FQGNSA.